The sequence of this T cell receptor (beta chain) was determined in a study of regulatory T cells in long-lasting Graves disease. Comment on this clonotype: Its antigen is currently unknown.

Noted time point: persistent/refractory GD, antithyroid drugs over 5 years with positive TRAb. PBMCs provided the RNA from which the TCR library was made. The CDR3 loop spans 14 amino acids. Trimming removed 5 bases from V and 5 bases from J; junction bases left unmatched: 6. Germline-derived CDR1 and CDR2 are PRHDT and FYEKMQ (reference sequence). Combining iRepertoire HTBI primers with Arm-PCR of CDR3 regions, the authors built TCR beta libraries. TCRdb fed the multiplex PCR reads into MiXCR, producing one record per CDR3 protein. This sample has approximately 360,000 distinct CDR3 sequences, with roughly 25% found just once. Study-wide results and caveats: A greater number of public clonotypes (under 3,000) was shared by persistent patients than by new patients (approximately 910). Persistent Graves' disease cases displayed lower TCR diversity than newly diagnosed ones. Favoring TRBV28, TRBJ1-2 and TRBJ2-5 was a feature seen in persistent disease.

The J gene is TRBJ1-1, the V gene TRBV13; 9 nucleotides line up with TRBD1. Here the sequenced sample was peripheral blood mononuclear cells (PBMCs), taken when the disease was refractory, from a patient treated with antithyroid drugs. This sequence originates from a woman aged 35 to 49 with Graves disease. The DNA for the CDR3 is TGTGCCAGCAGCGTCCGGGACAGGGTTACTGAAGCTTTCTTT. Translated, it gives CASSVRDRVTEAFF.